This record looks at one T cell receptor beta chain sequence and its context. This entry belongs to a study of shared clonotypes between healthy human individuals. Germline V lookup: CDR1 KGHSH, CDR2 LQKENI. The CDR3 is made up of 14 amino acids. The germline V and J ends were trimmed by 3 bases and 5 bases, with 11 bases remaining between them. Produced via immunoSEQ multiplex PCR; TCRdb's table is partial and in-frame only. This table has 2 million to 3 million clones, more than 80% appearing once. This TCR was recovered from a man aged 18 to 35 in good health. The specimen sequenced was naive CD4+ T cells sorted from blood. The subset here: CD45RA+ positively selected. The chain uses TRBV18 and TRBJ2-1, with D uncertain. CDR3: CASSPGQANNEQFF. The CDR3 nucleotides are TGTGCCAGCTCACCTGGCCAGGCGAACAATGAGCAGTTCTTC.